The 28 T cell receptor beta chains below were found in one sample sequenced in a study of blood T cell repertoires in COVID-19. The method was immunoSEQ multiplex PCR; TCRdb's version includes in-frame clones alone and lacks a portion of them. The sample shows approximately 62,000 clones, 75% to 90% of them seen only once. Sequencing was carried out using peripheral blood. Receptors originate from a man in his sixties with acute or convalescent COVID-19.

J is TRBJ1-4 and V is TRBV29-1; D gene unclear. CDR1 is SQVTM and CDR2 is ANQGSEA in the germline V gene. The CDR3 has 11 residues. The germline V and J ends were trimmed by 1 base and 8 bases, with 5 bases remaining between them. The CDR3 loop reads CSVEVGEKLFF. The CDR3 bases are TGCAGCGTTGAAGTTGGCGAAAAACTGTTTTTT.

This rearrangement joins TRBV5-1 to TRBJ2-3, with 7 bases identical to TRBD1. This CDR3 is built from 16 residues. V trimming: 4 bases; J trimming: 4 bases; junction bases outside the gene matches: 12. The V gene's germline CDR1 is SGHRS and CDR2 YFSETQ. The CDR3 DNA sequence: TGCGCCAGCAGCCCGGTAGGGGGCCGGGTGGCAGATACGCAGTATTTT. Its protein is CASSPVGGRVADTQYF.

The chain joins TRBV11-2 to TRBJ1-6, with 7 bases fitting TRBD1. The ends lost 6 bases at V and 7 bases at J; junction bases unmatched: 9. In germline, CDR1 is SGHAT, CDR2 FQNNGV. The CDR3 contains 15 residues. The CDR3 spells CASRQTGFGNSPLHF. CDR3 DNA sequence: TGTGCCAGCAGACAGACAGGGTTCGGCAATTCACCCCTCCACTTT.

This sequence joins TRBV27 and TRBJ2-2, with 9 bases fitting TRBD1. Germline assignment: CDR1 MNHEY and CDR2 SMNVEV (reference sequence). The CDR3 consists of 17 residues. V shed 4 bases, J shed 4 bases, and the junction held 10 bases outside the gene matches. This chain's CDR3 is CASSWTTGGRVTGELFF. CDR3 nucleotide sequence: TGTGCCAGCAGTTGGACAACAGGGGGCCGAGTCACCGGGGAGCTGTTTTTT.

CDR3 region: CASSLVAGSSTDTQYF. CDR3 sequence (DNA): TGTGCCAGCAGCTTAGTGGCGGGCTCTAGCACAGATACGCAGTATTTT. The V and J genes are TRBV7-8 and TRBJ2-3; TRBD2 might be the D (5 bases). The CDR3 is made up of 16 amino acids. Per the germline V gene, CDR1 is SGHVS and CDR2 is FQNEAQ. The V end was cut by 1 base, the J end by 0 bases, with 11 bases between.

CDR3 region: CASSPWREFDEQFF. The CDR3 bases are TGTGCCAGCAGCCCGTGGCGGGAGTTCGATGAGCAGTTCTTC. The rearrangement joins TRBV7-9 to TRBJ2-1; 7 bases match TRBD2. The germline V gene has CDR1 SEHNR and CDR2 FQNEAQ (reference sequence). The V segment lost 5 bases and the J segment 8 bases; nucleotides outside the gene matches: 9. The CDR3 has 14 amino acids.

This chain connects TRBV6-2 or TRBV6-3 to TRBJ2-1; 9 bases are a match to TRBD2. Germline V lookup: CDR1 MNHEY, CDR2 SVGEGT. Trimming cost V 5 bases and J 3 bases; bases outside gene matches: 5. This CDR3 has 15 amino acids. In DNA form, the CDR3 reads TGTGCCAGCAGTCCCCGCGGGGGGGGCTACAATGAGCAGTTCTTC. This encodes CASSPRGGGYNEQFF.

The chain combines TRBV27 with TRBJ1-5; the match to TRBD1 covers 7 bases. Germline assignment: CDR1 MNHEY and CDR2 SMNVEV (reference sequence). V lost 2 bases, J lost 1 base, and 5 bases stayed unmatched. CDR3 size: 16 residues. The CDR3 loop is CASSLRGQGSNQPQHF. The CDR3 coding sequence is TGTGCCAGCAGTTTAAGGGGGCAGGGAAGCAATCAGCCCCAGCATTTT.

V usage is TRBV5-4 and J usage is TRBJ1-2; D remains ambiguous. The CDR3 totals 11 residues. Per germline, CDR1 SGHNT and CDR2 YYREEE (reference sequence). Trimming pared 1 base from V and 7 bases from J, leaving 5 bases between. Here the CDR3 DNA reads TGTGCCAGCAGCTTGCTCAGTGGCTACACCTTC. Its translation is CASSLLSGYTF.

The chain uses TRBV5-4 and TRBJ1-3; 8 nucleotides agree with TRBD1. The CDR3 sequence is 18 residues long. Per germline, CDR1 SGHNT and CDR2 YYREEE (reference sequence). Germline trimming cut 4 bases from V and 0 bases from J; bases unmatched to any gene: 12. CDR3 protein: CASSHHRDRRNSGNTIYF. The CDR3 coding sequence is TGTGCCAGCAGCCACCACCGGGACAGGCGAAACTCTGGAAACACCATATATTTT. The variable domain in full, with the rest retrieved from reference TRBV5-4 and TRBJ1-3, is ETGVTQSPTHLIKTRGQQVTLRCSSQSGHNTVSWYQQALGQGPQFIFQYYREEENGRGNFPPRFSGLQFPNYSSELNVNALELDDSALYLCASSHHRDRRNSGNTIYFGEGSWLTVV.

The chain carries TRBV29-1 and TRBJ2-5, with a weak D call TRBD2 (6 bases). The CDR3 extends over 15 amino acids. The germline V and J ends were trimmed by 5 bases and 5 bases, with 21 bases remaining between them. The V gene's germline CDR1 is SQVTM and CDR2 ANQGSEA. CDR3 nucleotide sequence: TGCAGCGTTAGCAAGGCGGGGACGGGCCGGGAGACCCAGTACTTC. It codes for CSVSKAGTGRETQYF.

The chain links TRBV2 to TRBJ2-3; a weak D match, TRBD1 (6 bases). The germline CDR1 and CDR2 sequences are SNHLY and FYNNEI. V was cut by 7 bases and J by 0 bases, with 17 bases left in between. This CDR3 is built from 16 residues. CDR3 loop: CASITDRPASTDTQYF. In DNA, the CDR3 is TGTGCCAGCATTACAGACAGGCCAGCTAGCACAGATACGCAGTATTTT.

The chain uses TRBV30 and TRBJ1-1; D is unclear. With 3 bases removed from V and 10 bases from J, the gap between germline ends came to 18 bases. From germline, CDR1 is GTSNPN and CDR2 SVGIG (reference sequence). The CDR3 contains 13 residues. CDR3 sequence (DNA): TGTGCCTGGAGCCGGGAGAGGTTCATGGGAGCTTTCTTT. It is translated as CAWSRERFMGAFF.

The V and J genes are TRBV19 and TRBJ1-1; D uncertain. This CDR3 has 15 residues. V was shortened by 7 bases and J by 1 base, with 16 bases between the two germline ends. Germline CDR1 and CDR2: LNHDA and SQIVND (reference sequence). The CDR3, as DNA: TGTGCCAGTATTTCTCAAGGCGGGTCGAACACTGAAGCTTTCTTT. Its translation is CASISQGGSNTEAFF.

This clone was picked up one time. The CDR3 bases are TGTGCCAGCAGTTTGGGACAGATCACAGATACGCAGTATTTT. Translated, it gives CASSLGQITDTQYF. The chain links TRBV28 to TRBJ2-3; 7 nucleotides match TRBD1. The germline V gene encodes CDR1 MDHEN and CDR2 SYDVKM. This CDR3 spans 14 amino acids. J gave up 2 bases and V 3 bases, and 2 bases lay outside the gene matches.

The J gene is TRBJ1-4, the V gene TRBV6-5, with unresolved D. Germline-derived CDR1 and CDR2 are MNHEY and SVGAGI. The CDR3 is made up of 15 amino acids. Trimming cost V 5 bases and J 6 bases, with 16 bases left between them. CDR3 sequence: CASSPSGYSDEKLFF. The CDR3 nucleotides are TGTGCCAGCAGTCCCTCGGGGTACAGCGATGAAAAACTGTTTTTT.

The chain joins TRBV9 to TRBJ2-6; D remains unclear. Looked up from germline, CDR1 is SGDLS and CDR2 is YYNGEE. Trimming took off 3 bases at V and 0 bases at J, with 10 bases between the two ends. This CDR3 is 16 amino acids long. CDR3 amino acids: CASSGPGFSGANVLTF. CDR3 in DNA: TGTGCCAGCAGCGGACCGGGTTTCTCTGGGGCCAACGTCCTGACTTTC.

This chain joins TRBV4-3 and TRBJ2-7; a possible D gene is TRBD2 (6 bases). CDR3 length: 15 amino acids. With 2 bases removed from V and 1 base from J, the gap between germline ends came to 12 bases. In germline, CDR1 is LGHNA, CDR2 YSLEER. CDR3 region: CASSQTAGRSYEQYF. The CDR3 DNA is TGCGCCAGCAGCCAAACCGCGGGGAGATCCTACGAGCAGTACTTC.

The V call is TRBV21-1, the J call TRBJ2-7; the table's D call, TRBD1, has no DNA check behind it. TRBV21-1 is assigned pseudogene status. CDR3 size: 13 residues. DNA of the CDR3: TGTGCCAACCTAGGCGACAGCTCCTACGAGCAGTACTTC. This sequence encodes CANLGDSSYEQYF.

About this clone: The sample carries other DNA sequences with the same CDR3. The V call is TRBV7-9, the J call TRBJ1-4; possible D gene TRBD1, 5 bases. Germline V lookup: CDR1 SEHNR, CDR2 FQNEAQ (reference sequence). The ends were cut back, 0 bases at V and 8 bases at J, with 10 bases in the middle. The CDR3 loop spans 14 amino acids. The CDR3 protein is CASSLATGEEKLFF. The CDR3 DNA reads as TGTGCCAGCAGCTTAGCAACAGGAGAGGAAAAACTGTTTTTT.

The J gene is TRBJ2-7, the V gene TRBV7-9, with D uncertain. Trimming took off 2 bases at V and 6 bases at J, with 11 bases between the two ends. Germline V gives CDR1 SEHNR, CDR2 FQNEAQ (reference sequence). The length of the CDR3 is 13 residues. The chain's CDR3 is CASSLSQVSEQYF. The CDR3 bases are TGTGCCAGCAGCTTATCCCAGGTCTCCGAGCAGTACTTC.

The gene calls are TRBV5-1 and TRBJ1-4; 8 bases align to TRBD1. The CDR3 is made up of 15 amino acids. With V trimmed by 6 bases and J by 4 bases, 8 bases remained unmatched. The germline gives CDR1 SGHRS, CDR2 YFSETQ. This chain's CDR3 is CASMDRVGNNEKLFF. The DNA for the CDR3 is TGCGCCAGCATGGACAGGGTAGGGAATAATGAAAAACTGTTTTTT.

This sequence joins TRBV7-9 and TRBJ2-1; 10 nucleotides align to TRBD2. The V segment lost 5 bases and the J segment 7 bases; nucleotides outside the gene matches: 11. The CDR3 totals 16 residues. Germline loops: CDR1 SEHNR, CDR2 FQNEAQ (reference sequence). The CDR3 bases are TGTGCCAGCAGCCCGGGGGCGGGACTAGCGTATAATGAGCAGTTCTTC. Its protein product is CASSPGAGLAYNEQFF.

This clone came up once. The V and J genes are TRBV30 and TRBJ1-2, with 9 nucleotides matching TRBD1. V lost 2 bases, J lost 5 bases, and 6 bases stayed unmatched. This CDR3 has 14 residues. The germline CDR1 and CDR2 sequences are GTSNPN and SVGIG (reference sequence). CDR3 DNA sequence: TGTGCCTGGAGTCCCGACAGGGGGTCTTATGGCTACACCTTC. Translating it yields CAWSPDRGSYGYTF.

CDR3 in DNA: TGCGCCAGCAGCCAAGAATCACAGGGGGCCGGGGATACGCAGTATTTT. Residues: CASSQESQGAGDTQYF. This chain links TRBV4-3 with TRBJ2-3; TRBD1 aligns across 9 bases. V lost 0 bases to trimming and J lost 6 bases; unmatched junction nucleotides: 7. The CDR3 is 16 amino acids. The germline gives CDR1 LGHNA, CDR2 YSLEER.

The chain recombines TRBV7-2 with TRBJ2-5, with D possibly matching TRBD1 (6 bases). This CDR3 spans 16 amino acids. Deletions cut 4 bases from V and 2 bases from J, with 17 bases between. The V gene's germline CDR1 is SGHTA and CDR2 FQGNSA. CDR3 DNA: TGTGCCAGCAGCTCAACCAGGACAGTTTTACAAGAGACCCAGTACTTC. It specifies CASSSTRTVLQETQYF.

The chain uses TRBV6-2 or TRBV6-3 and TRBJ2-5; 9 bases map to TRBD1. Looked up from germline, CDR1 is MNHEY and CDR2 is SVGEGT. This CDR3 has 16 amino acids. V lost 5 bases and J lost 2; bases outside the gene matches: 9. The CDR3 nucleotides read TGTGCCAGCAGTCCCTCCGGGACAGGGTCTCAAGAGACCCAGTACTTC. Amino acid sequence: CASSPSGTGSQETQYF.

The gene calls are TRBV29-1 and TRBJ1-2; no clear D. CDR1 and CDR2 from the germline V gene are SQVTM and ANQGSEA. V gave up 4 bases and J gave up 8 bases, with 11 bases separating them. The CDR3 consists of 11 residues. In DNA, the CDR3 is TGCAGCGTTGGGGGAGAAGACGGCTACACCTTC. Translated: CSVGGEDGYTF. Using reference TRBV29-1 and TRBJ1-2 for the parts outside the CDR3, the full variable domain is SAVISQKPSRDICQRGTSLTIQCQVDSQVTMMFWYRQQPGQSLTLIATANQGSEATYESGFVIDKFPISRPNLTFSTLTVSNMSPEDSSIYLCSVGGEDGYTFGSGTRLTVV.